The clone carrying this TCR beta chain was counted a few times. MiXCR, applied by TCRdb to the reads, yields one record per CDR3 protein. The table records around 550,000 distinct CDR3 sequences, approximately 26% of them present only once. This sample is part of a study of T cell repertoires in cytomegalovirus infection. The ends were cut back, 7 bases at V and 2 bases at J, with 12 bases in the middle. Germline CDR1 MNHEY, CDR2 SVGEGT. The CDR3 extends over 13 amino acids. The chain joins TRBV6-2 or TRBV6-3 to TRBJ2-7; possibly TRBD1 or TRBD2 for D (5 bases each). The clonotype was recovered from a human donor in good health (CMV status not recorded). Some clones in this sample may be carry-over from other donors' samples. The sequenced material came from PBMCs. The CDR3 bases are TGTGCCAGCACCCCGGGACCTACCTACGAGCAGTACTTC. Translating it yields CASTPGPTYEQYF.